Each of the 2 T cell receptor beta chains below was sequenced from the same sample in a study of OX40 agonist ivuxolimab in advanced cancers. The repertoire was sequenced with immunoSEQ multiplex PCR; TCRdb's copy has only in-frame clones and lacks some. Seen here are some 74,000 clones, around 90% observed once, and the top ten hold approximately 1%. Specimen: CD4+ or CD8+ T cells sorted from blood, collected in a trial of the OX40 agonist ivuxolimab. The receptor set was obtained from an adult with an advanced solid tumor such as melanoma, head and neck, liver or kidney cancer.

This chain uses TRBV11-2 with TRBJ2-2; D uncertain. V dropped 0 bases and J dropped 10 bases, with 9 bases sitting between them. The CDR3 length is 13 residues. The germline CDR1 and CDR2 sequences are SGHAT and FQNNGV. Here the CDR3 reads CASSLEGLAELFF. The DNA for the CDR3 is TGTGCCAGCAGCTTAGAAGGGCTGGCGGAGCTGTTTTTT. Full variable domain (missing parts from reference TRBV11-2 and TRBJ2-2): EAGVAQSPRYKIIEKRQSVAFWCNPISGHATLYWYQQILGQGPKLLIQFQNNGVVDDSQLPKDRFSAERLKGVDSTLKIQPAKLEDSAVYLCASSLEGLAELFFGEGSRLTVL.

The chain recombines TRBV11-2 with TRBJ2-5, with 11 bases aligning to TRBD1. From germline, CDR1 is SGHAT and CDR2 FQNNGV. The CDR3 extends over 17 amino acids. V shed 1 base, J shed 1 base, and the junction held 5 bases outside the gene matches. Here the CDR3 reads CASSLGLDRGPQETQYF. CDR3 nucleotides: TGTGCCAGCAGCTTAGGGCTGGACAGGGGGCCCCAAGAGACCCAGTACTTC.